Each of the 22 T cell receptor beta chains below was sequenced from the same sample in a study of T cell responses to AZD1222 COVID-19 vaccine. TCRdb's table, derived via immunoSEQ multiplex PCR, lists solely in-frame clones and lacks some. Counted here are around 100,000 clones, roughly nine tenths occurring once; the ten biggest clones make up 1.2%. The starting material was peripheral blood, obtained on day 0 of AZD1222 vaccination. The receptors here all came from an adult in good health.

This clone was recorded only once. Here the CDR3 reads CASSQAPQGSYEQYF. The CDR3 DNA reads as TGTGCCAGCAGCCAAGCGCCTCAGGGCTCCTACGAGCAGTACTTC. V usage is TRBV3-1 (or the pseudogene TRBV3-2) and J usage is TRBJ2-7; maybe TRBD1 (5 bases). The CDR3 has 15 residues. The germline V gene encodes CDR1 LGHDT and CDR2 YNNKEL (reference sequence). V was trimmed by 1 base and J by 0 bases, leaving 10 bases between them.

The chain employs TRBV7-9 and TRBJ2-1; the D gene is possibly TRBD2 (5 bases). The V end was cut by 4 bases, the J end by 0 bases, with 7 bases between. This CDR3 has 14 residues. Germline CDR1 is SEHNR and CDR2 is FQNEAQ (reference sequence). The CDR3 loop reads CASSSDYSYNEQFF. Here the CDR3 DNA reads TGTGCCAGCAGCTCCGACTACTCCTACAATGAGCAGTTCTTC.

V and J are TRBV11-2 and TRBJ2-3, with 10 bases that match TRBD1. Germline loops: CDR1 SGHAT, CDR2 FQNNGV. This CDR3 region has 14 residues. The J segment lost 4 bases and the V segment lost 5 bases, leaving 3 bases of the junction unmatched. This CDR3 reads CASSQDRGADTQYF. CDR3 coding DNA: TGTGCCAGCAGCCAGGACAGGGGGGCAGATACGCAGTATTTT.

The J gene is TRBJ2-2, the V gene TRBV7-9; 8 bases align to TRBD1. From germline, CDR1 is SEHNR and CDR2 FQNEAQ (reference sequence). The CDR3 consists of 17 residues. With 6 bases clipped from V and 4 bases from J, the junction kept 13 bases outside the gene matches. CDR3 sequence reads: CASSPLLTGVPTGELFF. CDR3 bases: TGTGCCAGCAGTCCTCTTTTGACAGGGGTCCCCACCGGGGAGCTGTTTTTT.

The rearrangement uses TRBV4-2 and TRBJ2-7; TRBD1 might be the D (5 bases). The germline V and J ends were trimmed by 0 bases and 2 bases, with 17 bases remaining between them. The CDR3 extends over 17 amino acids. CDR1 is LGHNA, CDR2 YNFKEQ, per germline. The CDR3 loop reads CASSQDRGPEPTYEQYF. CDR3 in DNA: TGTGCCAGCAGCCAAGATAGGGGTCCCGAGCCTACCTACGAGCAGTACTTC.

This chain joins TRBV5-1 and TRBJ2-3; 7 positions agree with TRBD2. The germline CDR1 and CDR2 sequences are SGHRS and YFSETQ. Unmatched junction bases numbered 10, after V lost 6 bases and J lost 6 bases. This CDR3 is built from 14 residues. The CDR3 reads CASKREGRFDTQYF. DNA of the CDR3: TGCGCCAGCAAGAGGGAGGGACGGTTCGATACGCAGTATTTT.

The chain recombines TRBV28 with TRBJ2-5; D gene unclear. CDR3 length: 16 amino acids. V was clipped by 6 bases and J by 9 bases, with 26 bases between them. Germline lookup yields CDR1 MDHEN and CDR2 SYDVKM. The CDR3: CASSSPGSRGFRAQYF. CDR3 nucleotides: TGTGCCAGCAGCTCCCCTGGATCGCGCGGCTTTCGGGCCCAGTACTTC.

The rearrangement joins TRBV5-6 to TRBJ2-5, with 7 bases lining up with TRBD1. The CDR3 extends over 13 amino acids. V lost 3 bases, J lost 3 bases, and 2 bases stayed unmatched. CDR1 and CDR2 (germline): SGHDT, YYEEEE. Here the CDR3 reads CASSWGTEETQYF. CDR3 in DNA: TGTGCCAGCAGCTGGGGGACAGAAGAGACCCAGTACTTC.

The chain is built from TRBV4-3 and TRBJ2-3, with D possibly TRBD1 on 7 matching bases. Per the germline V gene, CDR1 is LGHNA and CDR2 is YSLEER. Deletions cut 0 bases from V and 0 bases from J, with 10 bases between. This CDR3 is built from 16 residues. The CDR3 loop is CASSQDGGQSTDTQYF. The CDR3 nucleotides are TGCGCCAGCAGCCAAGACGGGGGACAGAGCACAGATACGCAGTATTTT.

The chain carries TRBV28 and TRBJ1-5; the D is unclear. The CDR3 length is 14 residues. V lost 6 bases to trimming and J lost 4 bases, with 13 bases between them. Germline V lookup: CDR1 MDHEN, CDR2 SYDVKM. CDR3 loop: CASRMPQINQPQHF. The CDR3 bases are TGTGCCAGCAGGATGCCCCAAATTAATCAGCCCCAGCATTTT. The variable domain in full, with the rest retrieved from reference TRBV28 and TRBJ1-5, is DVKVTQSSRYLVKRTGEKVFLECVQDMDHENMFWYRQDPGLGLRLIYFSYDVKMKEKGDIPEGYSVSREKKERFSLILESASTNQTSMYLCASRMPQINQPQHFGDGTRLSIL.

This sequence joins TRBV28 and TRBJ1-2; D is perhaps TRBD1 (5 bases). The CDR3 extends over 14 amino acids. The V gene lost 5 bases and the J gene lost 2 bases, with 12 bases spanning the gap. Germline assignment: CDR1 MDHEN and CDR2 SYDVKM. CDR3 region: CASSTGRENYGYTF. The CDR3 bases are TGTGCCAGCAGTACGGGACGCGAAAACTATGGCTACACCTTC.

V usage is TRBV19 and J usage is TRBJ1-5; no reliable D call. The germline V and J ends were trimmed by 3 bases and 5 bases, with 11 bases remaining between them. The CDR3 length is 14 residues. Germline values: CDR1 LNHDA, CDR2 SQIVND (reference sequence). The CDR3 nucleotides read TGTGCCAGTAGTATTTGGGGTATGGATCAGCCCCAGCATTTT. Residues: CASSIWGMDQPQHF.

The rearrangement links TRBV15 to TRBJ1-2, with 10 positions matching TRBD1. The CDR3 loop spans 17 amino acids. CDR1 and CDR2 (germline): LNHNV, YYDKDF (reference sequence). V trimming: 0 bases; J trimming: 6 bases; junction bases outside the gene matches: 10. The CDR3 DNA follows: TGTGCCACCAGCAGAGATACGTGGGGACAGGGGAAAGATGGCTACACCTTC. This encodes CATSRDTWGQGKDGYTF. Full variable domain (missing parts from reference TRBV15 and TRBJ1-2): DAMVIQNPRYQVTQFGKPVTLSCSQTLNHNVMYWYQQKSSQAPKLLFHYYDKDFNNEADTPDNFQSRRPNTSFCFLDIRSPGLGDTAMYLCATSRDTWGQGKDGYTFGSGTRLTVV.

The genes are TRBV7-3 and TRBJ2-1, with D perhaps matching TRBD2 (5 bases). Trimming took 3 bases from V and 3 from J, leaving 6 bases between them. This CDR3 has 13 residues. Germline V gives CDR1 SGHTA, CDR2 FQGTGA. The CDR3 loop is CASSFSGYNEQFF. Here the CDR3 DNA reads TGTGCCAGCAGCTTCAGCGGCTACAATGAGCAGTTCTTC. The complete variable domain, with remaining parts taken from reference TRBV7-3 and TRBJ2-1, reads GAGVSQTPSNKVTEKGKYVELRCDPISGHTALYWYRQSLGQGPEFLIYFQGTGAADDSGLPNDRFFAVRPEGSVSTLKIQRTERGDSAVYLCASSFSGYNEQFFGPGTRLTVL.

The chain is built from TRBV5-1 and TRBJ1-5; unclear D gene. V was trimmed by 0 bases and J by 1 base, leaving 2 bases between them. Germline loops: CDR1 SGHRS, CDR2 YFSETQ. The CDR3 spans 13 residues. The CDR3 loop reads CASSLESNQPQHF. The CDR3 DNA follows: TGCGCCAGCAGCTTGGAGAGCAATCAGCCCCAGCATTTT.

Points on this clone: Other DNA sequences of this sample code for an identical CDR3. The V gene is TRBV12-3 or TRBV12-4, the J gene TRBJ1-2, with 7 bases fitting TRBD1. The V segment lost 3 bases and the J segment 5 bases; nucleotides outside the gene matches: 3. This CDR3 comprises 13 residues. CDR3 protein: CASSFGTAYGYTF. CDR3 bases: TGTGCCAGCAGTTTCGGGACAGCTTATGGCTACACCTTC.

The chain carries TRBV29-1 and TRBJ2-7; D gene unclear. Deletions cut 6 bases from V and 6 bases from J, with 12 bases between. The CDR3 is 11 amino acids. Per germline, CDR1 SQVTM and CDR2 ANQGSEA. The CDR3 spells CSVRTRGEQYF. For the CDR3, the DNA is TGCAGCGTCCGGACCCGTGGCGAGCAGTACTTC.

The chain uses TRBV5-1 and TRBJ2-5; 9 bases are a match to TRBD2. Trimming cost V 4 bases and J 0 bases; bases outside gene matches: 7. The germline CDR1 and CDR2 sequences are SGHRS and YFSETQ. The CDR3 totals 16 residues. CDR3 sequence (DNA): TGCGCCAGCAGCGGCAGCGGGGGGACCTACCAAGAGACCCAGTACTTC. It codes for CASSGSGGTYQETQYF.

The J gene is TRBJ1-4, the V gene TRBV10-2; the D is unclear. The CDR3 length is 14 residues. Trimming cost V 6 bases and J 0 bases, with 8 bases left between them. Germline CDR1 is WSHSY and CDR2 is SAAADI. The chain's CDR3 is CASSSGTTNEKLFF. CDR3 nucleotides: TGCGCCAGCAGCTCCGGGACAACTAATGAAAAACTGTTTTTT.

The chain uses TRBV16 and TRBJ2-7; no definite D call. Germline V gives CDR1 KGHSY, CDR2 FQNENV. V gave up 2 bases and J gave up 6 bases, with 5 bases separating them. This CDR3 is built from 11 residues. CDR3 sequence reads: CASSQGVEQYF. The CDR3, as DNA: TGTGCCAGCAGCCAAGGAGTCGAGCAGTACTTC.

The rearrangement links TRBV24-1 to TRBJ1-5, with D tentatively TRBD1 (5 bases). The CDR3 length is 15 residues. The germline V and J ends were trimmed by 10 bases and 3 bases, with 18 bases remaining between them. CDR1 and CDR2 from the germline V gene are KGHDR and SFDVKD. The CDR3 DNA reads TGTGCCACTACCAAAACCGGGGGGTTCAATCAGCCCCAGCATTTT. Translated: CATTKTGGFNQPQHF.

The genes are TRBV27 and TRBJ2-7; D is possibly TRBD1 (6 bases). Germline lookup yields CDR1 MNHEY and CDR2 SMNVEV (reference sequence). Trimming removed 6 bases from V and 1 base from J, with 13 bases in between. This CDR3 spans 14 amino acids. DNA for the CDR3: TGTGCCAGCAGACCCGGACAGCGTTCCTACGAGCAGTACTTC. Translation gives CASRPGQRSYEQYF.